This T cell receptor beta chain derives from a study of radiation and T cells in renal cell carcinoma. Study as a whole: Nephrectomy followed 15 Gy stereotactic body radiation by 4 weeks.

Germline CDR1 and CDR2: MGHRA and YSYEKL. V lost 1 base to trimming and J lost 2 bases, with 14 bases between them. The CDR3 is 16 residues long. Sample time point: baseline pretreatment blood. The treatment: 15 Gy SBRT to primary tumor, nephrectomy 4 weeks later. The tumor was a clear cell renal cell carcinoma. Method: immunoSEQ multiplex PCR; TCRdb's copy keeps in-frame clones and lacks some. The data contain about 95,000 clones, 80% to 90% of them singletons. Note on this clone: What it recognizes is unknown.

General study results and limits: No pretreatment tumor biopsies were available for baseline clonotypes.

This specimen consisted of blood, obtained from a patient whose treatment included radiotherapy and nephrectomy. The TCR sequence derives from a man aged 45 to 65 with renal cell carcinoma. This chain uses TRBV4-1 with TRBJ1-2, with unresolved D. The CDR3 DNA reads as TGCGCCAGCAGCCAAGTATTTAAACCCAGAAACTATGGCTACACCTTC. As protein: CASSQVFKPRNYGYTF.